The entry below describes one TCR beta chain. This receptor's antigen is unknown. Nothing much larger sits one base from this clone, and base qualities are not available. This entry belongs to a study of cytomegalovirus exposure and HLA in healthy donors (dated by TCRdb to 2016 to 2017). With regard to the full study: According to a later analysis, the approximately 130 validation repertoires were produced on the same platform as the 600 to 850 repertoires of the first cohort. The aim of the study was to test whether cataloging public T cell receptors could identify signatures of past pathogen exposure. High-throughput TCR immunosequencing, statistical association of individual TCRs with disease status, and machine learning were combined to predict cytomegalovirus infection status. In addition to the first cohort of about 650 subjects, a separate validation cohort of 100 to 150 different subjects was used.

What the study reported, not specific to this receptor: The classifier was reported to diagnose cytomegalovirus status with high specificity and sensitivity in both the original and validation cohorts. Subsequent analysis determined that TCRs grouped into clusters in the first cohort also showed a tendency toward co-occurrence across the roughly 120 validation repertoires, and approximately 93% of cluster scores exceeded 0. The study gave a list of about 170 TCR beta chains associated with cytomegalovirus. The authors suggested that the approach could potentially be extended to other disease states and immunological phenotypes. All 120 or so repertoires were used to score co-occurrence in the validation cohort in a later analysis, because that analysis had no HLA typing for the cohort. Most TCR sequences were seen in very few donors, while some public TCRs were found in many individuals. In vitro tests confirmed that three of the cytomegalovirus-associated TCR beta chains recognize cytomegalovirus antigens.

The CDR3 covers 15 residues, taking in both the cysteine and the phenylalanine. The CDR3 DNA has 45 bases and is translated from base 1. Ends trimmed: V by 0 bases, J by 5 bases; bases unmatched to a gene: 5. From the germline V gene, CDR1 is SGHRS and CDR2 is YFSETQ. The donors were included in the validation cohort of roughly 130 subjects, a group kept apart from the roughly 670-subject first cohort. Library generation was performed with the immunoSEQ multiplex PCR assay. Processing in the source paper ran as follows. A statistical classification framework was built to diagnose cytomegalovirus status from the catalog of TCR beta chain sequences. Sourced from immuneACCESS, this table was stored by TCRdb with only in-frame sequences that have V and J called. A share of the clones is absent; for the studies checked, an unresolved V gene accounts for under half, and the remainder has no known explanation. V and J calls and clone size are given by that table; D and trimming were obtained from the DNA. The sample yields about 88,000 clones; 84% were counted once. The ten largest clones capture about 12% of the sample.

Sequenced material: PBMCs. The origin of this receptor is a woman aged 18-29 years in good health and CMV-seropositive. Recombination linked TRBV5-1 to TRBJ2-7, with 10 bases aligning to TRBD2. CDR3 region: CASSLVGTSVDEQYF. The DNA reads TGCGCCAGCAGCTTGGTTGGGACTAGCGTCGACGAGCAGTACTTC.